This T cell receptor beta chain came from a study of CXCR3-negative and CXCR3-positive naive CD8 T cells. Study-level results: Researchers report that CXCR3-positive naive cells carry more hydrophobic TRB CDR3s than CXCR3-negative naive cells. Naive CXCR3-negative and CXCR3-positive cells had similar TRBV-TRBJ usage; memory differed.

Germline CDR1 and CDR2: MGHRA and YSYEKL. The CDR3 has 15 amino acids. On this clonotype: The antigen is not known.

TRB cDNA was prepared as libraries by UMI-labeled 5' RACE. TCRdb reworked the 5' RACE reads into one entry per CDR3 protein, no DNA. The repertoire table contains around 140,000 distinct CDR3 sequences. The source of this sequence is a human donor in good health. Some clones in this sample may be carry-over from other donors' samples. The sample taken for sequencing was naive CXCR3- CD8+ T cells from blood. Described subset: CD45RO-CCR7+CD27+CD95- naive CD8+ T cells lacking CXCR3 (TNR3-). This rearrangement joins TRBV4-1 to TRBJ1-2; there is no DNA to check the TCRdb D call of TRBD1. CDR3 loop: CASSQGRNAYYGYTF.